These T cell receptor beta chains were read from a single sample in a study of CD8+CD57+ T cells in acquired aplastic anemia. TCRdb fed the reads into MiXCR, producing one record per CDR3 protein. The table shows 150,000 or so distinct CDR3 sequences, with roughly 43% occurring only once. Input material: sorted CD4+, CD8+, or CD8+CD57+ T cells (not recorded which) from PBMCs. These receptors were taken from a human donor with aplastic anemia. The CDR3 runs from the conserved cysteine through the conserved F or W. A D gene is named only where the DNA matches it firmly. Not all rows give a size; the values are once, few, many and, for expanded clones, a class.

J	size	D	V	DNA	CDR3
TRBJ2-5	many	TRBD1	TRBV2	TGTGCCAGCCGGGACAGGGTGGCAGAGACCCAGTACTTC	CASRDRVAETQYF
TRBJ1-4	many	NA	TRBV6-1	TGTGCCACGGACGGGGATGTCCGAGAAAAACTGTTTTTT	CATDGDVREKLFF
TRBJ2-7	NA	NA	TRBV2	TGTGCCAGCACGCCCGGGGGCAGGTACGAGCAGTACTTC	CASTPGGRYEQYF
TRBJ2-5	few	NA	TRBV7-8	TGTGCCAGCACGTGGACAGAGTCCAAAGAGACCCAGTACTTC	CASTWTESKETQYF
TRBJ2-5	many	NA	TRBV10-3	TGTGCCATCAAGGGGGTGGAGCGAGAGACCCAGTACTTC	CAIKGVERETQYF
TRBJ2-2	NA	TRBD2	TRBV20-1	TGCAGTGCTAGGACTAGCGGGAGATCAGGGGAGCTGTTTTTT	CSARTSGRSGELFF
TRBJ2-7	once	NA	TRBV11-2	TGTGCCAGCAGCTTGCGAACCGGGGGAGGAAACGAGCAGTACTTC	CASSLRTGGGNEQYF
TRBJ2-1	many	TRBD2	TRBV5-1	TGCGCCAGCACAGCGGGAGAGCAGGTGGATGAGCAGTTCTTC	CASTAGEQVDEQFF
TRBJ2-7	many	NA	TRBV7-2	TGTGCCAGCAGCTTTACGTACTCCTACGAGCAGTACTTC	CASSFTYSYEQYF
TRBJ2-1	many	NA	TRBV20-1	TGCAGTGCTAGTCAAGGGAGGAGGGACAATGAGCAGTTCTTC	CSASQGRRDNEQFF
TRBJ1-2	NA	NA	TRBV24-1	TGTGCCAGCAGTTACGGCTCGGGACAAAACTATGGCTACACCTTC	CASSYGSGQNYGYTF
TRBJ2-1	few	TRBD2	TRBV19	TGTGCCAGTAGGAATCAGCGGGAGGGCCCTTACAATGCGCAGTTCTTC	CASRNQREGPYNAQFF
TRBJ1-2	once	NA	TRBV29-1	TGCAGCGTTGAAGATACGGACTATGGCTACACCTTC	CSVEDTDYGYTF
TRBJ2-7	few	NA	TRBV7-9	TGTGCCAGCAGCGCCTCAGCTAGCTACGAGCAGTACTTC	CASSASASYEQYF
TRBJ2-3	NA	TRBD1	TRBV24-1	TGTGCCACCGAAGGACAGGGCACAGATACGCAGTATTTT	CATEGQGTDTQYF